The rows below give T cell receptor beta chains drawn from one sample of a study of shared clonotypes between healthy human individuals. The assay was immunoSEQ multiplex PCR, and TCRdb's table has in-frame clones only and misses some. This table holds 1,100,000 or so clones, more than 75% found once. Sequenced material: memory CD4+ T cells from PBMCs. The receptors originated from a man younger than 35 in good health. Some clones in this sample may be carry-over from other donors' samples. Both conserved end residues are part of each CDR3. D genes are given only for firm matches. Clone size is stated in some rows and not others, as once, few, many or a class when expanded.

clone size: .; J gene: TRBJ2-3; V gene: TRBV5-4; D gene: TRBD1; CDR3 DNA: TGTGCCAGCAGCCCAGGGGGCCGAACAGATACGCAGTATTTT; CDR3 protein: CASSPGGRTDTQYF
clone size: .; J gene: TRBJ1-4; V gene: TRBV7-9; D gene: .; CDR3 DNA: TGTGCCAGCAGCTTGACACGGGGGGCGGATGAAAAACTGTTTTTT; CDR3 protein: CASSLTRGADEKLFF
clone size: .; J gene: TRBJ1-5; V gene: TRBV6-4; D gene: .; CDR3 DNA: TGTGCCAGCAGTCTTAGGGAGGATCAGCCCCAGCATTTT; CDR3 protein: CASSLREDQPQHF
clone size: .; J gene: TRBJ2-3; V gene: TRBV7-9; D gene: TRBD2; CDR3 DNA: TGTGCCCTTAGCGGGAGCTCCACAGATACGCAGTATTTT; CDR3 protein: CALSGSSTDTQYF
clone size: .; J gene: TRBJ2-7; V gene: TRBV5-1; D gene: TRBD1; CDR3 DNA: TGCGCCAGCAGGGGGGCCGGGACAGGGGGCTACGAGCAGTACTTC; CDR3 protein: CASRGAGTGGYEQYF
clone size: .; J gene: TRBJ1-3; V gene: TRBV6-1; D gene: .; CDR3 DNA: TGTGCCAGCAGTGTGGGCCCCCAATCTGGAAACACCATATATTTT; CDR3 protein: CASSVGPQSGNTIYF
clone size: .; J gene: TRBJ2-4; V gene: TRBV5-1; D gene: TRBD2; CDR3 DNA: TGCGCCAGCAGCCCGGCGGGGGGGCGCGTAGGAAACATTCAGTACTTC; CDR3 protein: CASSPAGGRVGNIQYF
clone size: .; J gene: TRBJ2-3; V gene: TRBV2; D gene: .; CDR3 DNA: TGTGCCAGCAGAACGACAGGCAGCACAGATACGCAGTATTTT; CDR3 protein: CASRTTGSTDTQYF
clone size: .; J gene: TRBJ1-1; V gene: TRBV7-9; D gene: .; CDR3 DNA: TGTGCCAGCAGCTTAGGTGAGGGGGGAGCTGAAGCTTTCTTT; CDR3 protein: CASSLGEGGAEAFF
clone size: .; J gene: TRBJ2-7; V gene: TRBV28; D gene: .; CDR3 DNA: TGTGCCAGCAGTTTGGGGGGACGCGGGCCCCTGATGAGGGAGCAGTACTTC; CDR3 protein: CASSLGGRGPLMREQYF
clone size: .; J gene: TRBJ2-1; V gene: TRBV28; D gene: .; CDR3 DNA: TGTGCCAGCACTTCAGGGGCCTACAATGAGCAGTTCTTC; CDR3 protein: CASTSGAYNEQFF
clone size: .; J gene: TRBJ2-1; V gene: TRBV11-2; D gene: TRBD1; CDR3 DNA: TGTGCCAGCAGCCTCCCGGGACAGGGTTGGGGTGAGCAGTTCTTC; CDR3 protein: CASSLPGQGWGEQFF
clone size: .; J gene: TRBJ1-6; V gene: TRBV29-1; D gene: .; CDR3 DNA: TGCAGCGTTGAACAGGGGCATAATTCACCCCTCCACTTT; CDR3 protein: CSVEQGHNSPLHF
clone size: once; J gene: TRBJ2-7; V gene: TRBV28; D gene: .; CDR3 DNA: TGTGCCAGCAGTTTGAACAGGGAGAGGGGGCAGTACTTC; CDR3 protein: CASSLNRERGQYF
clone size: .; J gene: TRBJ2-1; V gene: TRBV5-6; D gene: TRBD2; CDR3 DNA: TGTGCCAGCAGCTTGGGCGGGAGGGCCGGTTTTTATGAGCAGTTCTTC; CDR3 protein: CASSLGGRAGFYEQFF
clone size: .; J gene: TRBJ2-7; V gene: TRBV6-5; D gene: TRBD2; CDR3 DNA: TGTGCCGCGAGGACTAGCGGGAGGACCTACGAGCAGTACTTC; CDR3 protein: CAARTSGRTYEQYF
clone size: .; J gene: TRBJ1-1; V gene: TRBV29-1; D gene: TRBD1; CDR3 DNA: TGCAGCGCTCATCGGGACAGGGGGGGGACTGAAGCTTTCTTT; CDR3 protein: CSAHRDRGGTEAFF
clone size: .; J gene: TRBJ2-5; V gene: TRBV4-1; D gene: .; CDR3 DNA: TGCGCCAGCAGCCAAGTCCCGGCAGGGTCTCTAGAGACCCAGTACTTC; CDR3 protein: CASSQVPAGSLETQYF
clone size: once; J gene: TRBJ2-2; V gene: TRBV6-5; D gene: .; CDR3 DNA: TGTGCCAGCAGGACCCCTGGGACCGGGGAGCTGTTTTTT; CDR3 protein: CASRTPGTGELFF
clone size: .; J gene: TRBJ1-2; V gene: TRBV19; D gene: TRBD1; CDR3 DNA: TGTGCCAGCAGACAGGGGACTTTTAACTATGGCTACACCTTC; CDR3 protein: CASRQGTFNYGYTF
clone size: .; J gene: TRBJ1-4; V gene: TRBV6-5; D gene: .; CDR3 DNA: TGTGCCAGCAGTTACTACGACAGTACAACTAATGAAAAACTGTTTTTT; CDR3 protein: CASSYYDSTTNEKLFF
clone size: few; J gene: TRBJ2-2; V gene: TRBV4-1; D gene: TRBD1; CDR3 DNA: TGCGCCAGCAGCCCCCCGGGACAGGGAAACACCGGGGAGCTGTTTTTT; CDR3 protein: CASSPPGQGNTGELFF
clone size: .; J gene: TRBJ1-2; V gene: TRBV7-9; D gene: TRBD1; CDR3 DNA: TGTGCCAGCAGCTTAGCCTACGCGACAGGGCCGAATGGCTACACCTTC; CDR3 protein: CASSLAYATGPNGYTF
clone size: .; J gene: TRBJ2-7; V gene: TRBV18; D gene: TRBD2; CDR3 DNA: TGTGCCAGCTCGCGCAAGTCGGCGGGAGTTAACGAGCAGTACTTC; CDR3 protein: CASSRKSAGVNEQYF
clone size: few; J gene: TRBJ1-2; V gene: TRBV6-1; D gene: TRBD1; CDR3 DNA: TGTGCCAGCTGGACAGGGGCCGGCTATGGCTACACCTTC; CDR3 protein: CASWTGAGYGYTF
clone size: .; J gene: TRBJ2-5; V gene: TRBV5-1; D gene: .; CDR3 DNA: TGCGCCAGCAGCTTGCCAGGTCAAGAGACCCAGTACTTC; CDR3 protein: CASSLPGQETQYF
clone size: .; J gene: TRBJ2-7; V gene: TRBV7-2; D gene: .; CDR3 DNA: TGTGCCAGCAGCCCGAGGGGAGAAGAGCAGTACTTC; CDR3 protein: CASSPRGEEQYF
clone size: .; J gene: TRBJ1-1; V gene: TRBV9; D gene: .; CDR3 DNA: TGTGCCAGCAGCGTGGGTTCCAGCCGGAACACTGAAGCTTTCTTT; CDR3 protein: CASSVGSSRNTEAFF
clone size: once; J gene: TRBJ1-5; V gene: TRBV18; D gene: TRBD1; CDR3 DNA: TGTGCCAGCTCACCCCACACGGGGACAGGGGGCTTAAGGAGCAATCAGCCCCAGCATTTT; CDR3 protein: CASSPHTGTGGLRSNQPQHF
clone size: .; J gene: TRBJ1-1; V gene: TRBV19; D gene: .; CDR3 DNA: TGTGCCGCGTTGCGGAGGGGCGGGACTGAAGCTTTCTTT; CDR3 protein: CAALRRGGTEAFF
clone size: .; J gene: TRBJ2-7; V gene: TRBV28; D gene: .; CDR3 DNA: TGTGCCATCAAGGGACACCTTAATGCCTACGAGCAGTACTTC; CDR3 protein: CAIKGHLNAYEQYF
clone size: .; J gene: TRBJ2-2; V gene: TRBV5-4; D gene: .; CDR3 DNA: TGTGCCAGCAGCGTATCGGGACCCGGGGAGCTGTTTTTT; CDR3 protein: CASSVSGPGELFF
clone size: .; J gene: TRBJ1-3; V gene: TRBV28; D gene: .; CDR3 DNA: TGTGCCAGCAGTCCCCGGACCTCTGGAAACACCATATATTTT; CDR3 protein: CASSPRTSGNTIYF
clone size: .; J gene: TRBJ2-1; V gene: TRBV27; D gene: .; CDR3 DNA: TGTGCCAGCAGTGAGGGGCCCCATGAGCAGTTCTTC; CDR3 protein: CASSEGPHEQFF
clone size: .; J gene: TRBJ2-7; V gene: TRBV6-1; D gene: TRBD1; CDR3 DNA: TGTGCCAGCAGACCTGGGACAGTGGTTGGGCAGTACTTC; CDR3 protein: CASRPGTVVGQYF
clone size: few; J gene: TRBJ1-3; V gene: TRBV5-1; D gene: .; CDR3 DNA: TGCGCCAGCAGCGCTACTATTGGCACCCCCTCTGGAAACACCATATATTTT; CDR3 protein: CASSATIGTPSGNTIYF
clone size: .; J gene: TRBJ2-1; V gene: TRBV11-3; D gene: .; CDR3 DNA: TGTGCCAGCAGCCTACTCGGGGGCCCCAAGCCGAATGAGCAGTTCTTC; CDR3 protein: CASSLLGGPKPNEQFF
clone size: once; J gene: TRBJ2-5; V gene: TRBV20-1; D gene: .; CDR3 DNA: TGCAGTGCTAATCCCAGAGAGACCCAGTACTTC; CDR3 protein: CSANPRETQYF
clone size: .; J gene: TRBJ2-3; V gene: TRBV11-3; D gene: .; CDR3 DNA: TGTGCCAGCAGCCCCACTTCAGATACGCAGTATTTT; CDR3 protein: CASSPTSDTQYF
clone size: once; J gene: TRBJ2-1; V gene: TRBV7-7; D gene: .; CDR3 DNA: TGTGCCAGCAGCTTAGATGTGGGAGTCGGCTGGAATGAGCAGTTCTTC; CDR3 protein: CASSLDVGVGWNEQFF
clone size: few; J gene: TRBJ1-2; V gene: TRBV5-8; D gene: .; CDR3 DNA: TGTGCCAGTACCTGGGAGGATAACTATGGCTACACCTTC; CDR3 protein: CASTWEDNYGYTF
clone size: .; J gene: TRBJ1-2; V gene: TRBV27; D gene: TRBD1; CDR3 DNA: TGTGCCAGCAGTCCCCTGGGACAGGGTAGAAGTGGCTACACCTTC; CDR3 protein: CASSPLGQGRSGYTF
clone size: .; J gene: TRBJ2-5; V gene: TRBV29-1; D gene: .; CDR3 DNA: TGCAGCGGCAACCTTTGGGGGTACCAAGAGACCCAGTACTTC; CDR3 protein: CSGNLWGYQETQYF
clone size: many; J gene: TRBJ2-2; V gene: TRBV4-1; D gene: .; CDR3 DNA: TGCGCCAGCAGCCCCCGGGACTCGAACACCGGGGAGCTGTTTTTT; CDR3 protein: CASSPRDSNTGELFF
clone size: many; J gene: TRBJ2-7; V gene: TRBV5-1; D gene: .; CDR3 DNA: TGCGCCAGCAGCTTGGAAACCTACGAGCAGTACTTC; CDR3 protein: CASSLETYEQYF
clone size: .; J gene: TRBJ2-1; V gene: TRBV5-1; D gene: TRBD2; CDR3 DNA: TGCGCCAGCAGCTTGGGTCCCGGGACTAGGGGGAATGAGCAGTTCTTC; CDR3 protein: CASSLGPGTRGNEQFF
clone size: .; J gene: TRBJ1-2; V gene: TRBV7-3; D gene: TRBD1; CDR3 DNA: TGTGCCAGCAGCGACAGGGTAGGAGCCTATGGCTACACCTTC; CDR3 protein: CASSDRVGAYGYTF
clone size: .; J gene: TRBJ2-1; V gene: TRBV7-9; D gene: .; CDR3 DNA: TGTGCCAGCAGTTCTCCTCGGGGCAGCTACAATGAGCAGTTCTTC; CDR3 protein: CASSSPRGSYNEQFF
clone size: .; J gene: TRBJ2-7; V gene: TRBV20-1; D gene: .; CDR3 DNA: TGCAGTGGATGGGGTTCCTACGAGCAGTACTTC; CDR3 protein: CSGWGSYEQYF
clone size: .; J gene: TRBJ1-2; V gene: TRBV4-1; D gene: .; CDR3 DNA: TGCGCCAGCAGCCAACCTCTCGGGAGGTCCTATGGCTACACCTTC; CDR3 protein: CASSQPLGRSYGYTF
clone size: .; J gene: TRBJ2-6; V gene: TRBV25-1; D gene: .; CDR3 DNA: TGTGCCAGCAGTGAGGGTCTGGGGGCCAACGTCCTGACTTTC; CDR3 protein: CASSEGLGANVLTF
clone size: .; J gene: TRBJ2-1; V gene: TRBV4-2; D gene: TRBD2; CDR3 DNA: TGTGCCAGCAGGCCCGAGGGACTAGCGGGAGAGGGTGAGCAGTTCTTC; CDR3 protein: CASRPEGLAGEGEQFF
clone size: .; J gene: TRBJ1-5; V gene: TRBV28; D gene: .; CDR3 DNA: TGTGCCAGCAGTACGGTAAAACAGCCCCAGCATTTT; CDR3 protein: CASSTVKQPQHF